The rows below give T cell receptor beta chains drawn from one sample of a study of early T cells in non-severe SARS-CoV-2 infection. TCRdb reprocessed the 5' RACE reads via MiXCR and lists one record per CDR3 protein. The sample lists approximately 97,000 distinct CDR3 sequences, roughly 11% seen once, with 4.7% in the top ten. The sample here was whole blood, taken at baseline. These receptors came from an adult who was a healthcare worker with PCR-confirmed SARS-CoV-2 infection or an uninfected control (not recorded which). CDR3s include the opening cysteine and the closing phenylalanine or tryptophan. A D gene is named only where the DNA matches it firmly. Size is stated for part of the rows, as once, few or many counts, or as a class when the clone is expanded.

>-|TRBJ2-7|TRBV20-1|-
CSAPPPQRPIFSYEQYF
TGCAGTGCCCCTCCGCCGCAACGACCGATCTTCTCCTACGAGCAGTACTTC
>TRBD2|TRBJ2-3|TRBV7-3|few
CASSLGWTSGYSTDTQYF
TGTGCCAGCAGCTTAGGGTGGACTAGCGGGTATAGCACAGATACGCAGTATTTT
>-|TRBJ2-5|TRBV5-4|few
CASSLFSVETQYF
TGTGCCAGCAGCTTGTTCAGCGTTGAGACCCAGTACTTC
>-|TRBJ2-7|TRBV5-1|few
CASSLGSNYEQYF
TGCGCCAGCAGCTTGGGTTCCAACTACGAGCAGTACTTC
>-|TRBJ2-6|TRBV19|few
CASMGRFSGANVLTF
TGTGCCAGTATGGGAAGGTTCTCTGGGGCCAACGTCCTGACTTTC
>-|TRBJ2-3|TRBV14|few
CASSQDHDVFRTDTQYF
TGTGCCAGCAGCCAAGATCACGATGTTTTCCGGACAGATACGCAGTATTTT
>-|TRBJ1-1|TRBV12-3/TRBV12-4|-
CASSLVPGNTEAFF
TGTGCCAGCAGTTTAGTTCCAGGGAACACTGAAGCTTTCTTT
>TRBD2|TRBJ2-1|TRBV5-1|many
CASSLSSGGLVGNEQFF
TGCGCCAGCAGCTTGTCTAGCGGGGGGCTTGTAGGCAATGAGCAGTTCTTC
>-|TRBJ2-4|TRBV7-8|many
CASSLARPGLAKNIQYF
TGTGCCAGCAGCTTAGCCCGTCCGGGTTTAGCCAAAAACATTCAGTACTTC
>TRBD1|TRBJ1-2|TRBV29-1|many
CSVEQGALGYTF
TGCAGCGTTGAACAGGGGGCGCTTGGCTACACCTTC
>-|TRBJ2-2|TRBV3-1|few
CASSQDWRGSRGELFF
TGTGCCAGCAGCCAAGATTGGCGAGGGAGTAGAGGGGAGCTGTTTTTT
>-|TRBJ1-1|TRBV12-5|-
CASGLGWGTEAFF
TGTGCTAGTGGCCTGGGTTGGGGCACTGAAGCTTTCTTT
>TRBD1|TRBJ1-1|TRBV29-1|-
CSVDEGALTEAFF
TGCAGCGTTGATGAGGGGGCGCTCACTGAAGCTTTCTTT
>-|TRBJ2-7|TRBV29-1|-
CSAVPSNRAYEQYF
TGCAGCGCGGTCCCATCGAACAGGGCGTACGAGCAGTACTTC
>TRBD2|TRBJ2-5|TRBV7-9|few
CASSLIGREETQYF
TGTGCCAGCAGCTTAATCGGGAGGGAAGAGACCCAGTACTTC
>TRBD2|TRBJ2-1|TRBV20-1|many
CSAHPQGSGKAFEGYNEQFF
TGCAGTGCCCATCCCCAGGGCAGCGGGAAGGCCTTTGAAGGGTACAATGAGCAGTTCTTC
>-|TRBJ2-4|TRBV2|many
CASSRGGQHQGNIQYF
TGTGCCAGCAGTAGGGGTGGACAGCATCAGGGGAACATTCAGTACTTC
>TRBD1|TRBJ2-7|TRBV11-2|many
CASSLSLQGPTTSYEQYF
TGTGCCAGCAGCTTATCCCTACAGGGGCCCACAACGTCCTACGAGCAGTACTTC
>TRBD1|TRBJ2-7|TRBV10-3|few
CAIRTTGTGSSYEQYF
TGTGCCATCAGGACCACCGGGACAGGGTCGAGCTACGAGCAGTACTTC
>-|TRBJ1-5|TRBV2|many
CASSGQASNQPQHF
TGTGCCAGCAGTGGACAGGCCTCGAATCAGCCCCAGCATTTT
>-|TRBJ1-1|TRBV5-1|-
CASSRERLANTEAFF
TGCGCCAGCAGCCGTGAGAGACTGGCGAACACTGAAGCTTTCTTT
>-|TRBJ2-1|TRBV7-6|few
CASSLAQIQVSYNEQFF
TGTGCCAGCAGCTTAGCGCAAATACAGGTTAGCTACAATGAGCAGTTCTTC
>-|TRBJ2-7|TRBV29-1|-
CSVDRSGGKQYF
TGCAGCGTTGACAGGTCCGGAGGAAAGCAGTACTTC
>-|TRBJ2-7|TRBV11-2|few
CASSSGQGRGEQYF
TGTGCCAGCAGCTCGGGGCAGGGCCGGGGAGAGCAGTACTTC
>-|TRBJ2-3|TRBV6-6|few
CASTLAGITDTQYF
TGTGCCAGCACACTAGCTGGGATCACAGATACGCAGTATTTT
>-|TRBJ2-1|TRBV29-1|many
CSVELGTNNEQFF
TGCAGCGTTGAATTGGGGACCAACAATGAGCAGTTCTTC
>-|TRBJ2-4|TRBV19|-
CASSPNRGNIQYF
TGTGCCAGTAGCCCTAATCGGGGAAACATTCAGTACTTC
>-|TRBJ2-3|TRBV12-5|many
CASGLVLFALGRHRDTQYF
TGTGCTAGTGGTTTGGTACTGTTCGCGCTAGGGAGACACAGAGATACGCAGTATTTT
>-|TRBJ1-3|TRBV13|-
CASSFTSSRGGNTIYF
TGTGCCAGCAGCTTTACGAGTTCAAGAGGGGGAAACACCATATATTTT
>-|TRBJ2-1|TRBV12-3/TRBV12-4|many
CASTMGPNNEQFF
TGTGCCAGCACCATGGGGCCGAACAATGAGCAGTTCTTC
>-|TRBJ2-3|TRBV11-3|-
CASSLGDGTDTQYF
TGTGCCAGCAGCTTGGGGGACGGCACAGATACGCAGTATTTT
>TRBD2|TRBJ2-3|TRBV20-1|-
CSARSGLAGETDTQYF
TGCAGTGCTAGAAGCGGGCTAGCGGGAGAAACAGATACGCAGTATTTT
>-|TRBJ2-7|TRBV20-1|many
CSANRDTLYEQYF
TGCAGTGCTAACCGGGACACCCTATACGAGCAGTACTTC
>TRBD1|TRBJ2-3|TRBV7-2|many
CASSAQGTQYF
TGTGCCAGCAGCGCACAGGGGACGCAGTATTTT
>TRBD2|TRBJ2-1|TRBV28|-
CASSPWTSASSYNEQFF
TGTGCCAGCAGTCCTTGGACTAGCGCGAGCTCCTACAATGAGCAGTTCTTC
>TRBD1|TRBJ2-7|TRBV2|-
CASLRDRGFGEQYF
TGTGCCAGCCTGCGGGACAGGGGTTTCGGCGAGCAGTACTTC
>-|TRBJ1-2|TRBV20-1|few
CSARRGDYGYTF
TGCAGTGCTAGGAGGGGGGACTATGGCTACACCTTC
>TRBD2|TRBJ2-2|TRBV5-4|many
CASSAQTSGRDTGELFF
TGTGCCAGCAGCGCACAAACTAGCGGGAGGGACACCGGGGAGCTGTTTTTT
>-|TRBJ1-5|TRBV5-1|many
CASSLKLVDPDNQPQHF
TGCGCCAGCAGCTTGAAGTTGGTTGATCCGGACAATCAGCCCCAGCATTTT
>TRBD1|TRBJ1-5|TRBV7-9|-
CASSAGTGEGPQHF
TGTGCCAGCAGCGCCGGGACAGGGGAAGGGCCCCAGCATTTT
>TRBD1|TRBJ2-2|TRBV9|-
CASSVFGDSSLTGELFF
TGTGCCAGCAGCGTATTTGGGGACAGCTCCCTCACCGGGGAGCTGTTTTTT
>-|TRBJ2-1|TRBV20-1|many
CSAVQGDEQFF
TGCAGTGCTGTACAGGGAGATGAGCAGTTCTTC
>-|TRBJ2-7|TRBV7-2|-
CASSVDWAEQYF
TGTGCCAGCAGCGTCGACTGGGCCGAGCAGTACTTC
>-|TRBJ2-1|TRBV12-3/TRBV12-4|-
CASSLGGGEQFF
TGTGCCAGCAGCTTAGGTGGCGGTGAGCAGTTCTTC
>TRBD1|TRBJ2-5|TRBV25-1|few
CASGRGTGIETQYF
TGTGCCAGCGGCCGCGGGACAGGGATAGAGACCCAGTACTTC
>-|TRBJ1-1|TRBV6-1|many
CASSAYRDDIEAFF
TGTGCCAGCAGTGCCTACCGGGACGATATTGAAGCTTTCTTT
>TRBD2|TRBJ2-2|TRBV12-3/TRBV12-4|few
CASRPHPRGGPGELFF
TGTGCCAGCAGGCCACATCCTCGGGGGGGCCCCGGGGAGCTGTTTTTT
>TRBD2|TRBJ2-1|TRBV6-4|few
CASSDSGAHNEQFF
TGTGCCAGCAGTGACAGCGGGGCGCACAATGAGCAGTTCTTC
>-|TRBJ2-1|TRBV10-1|many
CASSDMGARDEQFF
TGCGCCAGCAGTGATATGGGGGCCCGGGATGAGCAGTTCTTC
>-|TRBJ2-5|TRBV30|few
CAWRVPGFQETQYF
TGTGCCTGGAGAGTTCCGGGATTCCAAGAGACCCAGTACTTC
>-|TRBJ1-2|TRBV6-5|-
CASSGSGEHYGYTF
TGTGCCAGCAGTGGGTCGGGGGAGCACTATGGCTACACCTTC
>-|TRBJ2-2|TRBV2|few
CASRNTGELFF
TGTGCCAGCAGGAACACCGGGGAGCTGTTTTTT
>-|TRBJ2-1|TRBV4-2|once
CASSQGRSDEQFF
TGTGCCAGCAGCCAAGGGAGGTCAGATGAGCAGTTCTTC